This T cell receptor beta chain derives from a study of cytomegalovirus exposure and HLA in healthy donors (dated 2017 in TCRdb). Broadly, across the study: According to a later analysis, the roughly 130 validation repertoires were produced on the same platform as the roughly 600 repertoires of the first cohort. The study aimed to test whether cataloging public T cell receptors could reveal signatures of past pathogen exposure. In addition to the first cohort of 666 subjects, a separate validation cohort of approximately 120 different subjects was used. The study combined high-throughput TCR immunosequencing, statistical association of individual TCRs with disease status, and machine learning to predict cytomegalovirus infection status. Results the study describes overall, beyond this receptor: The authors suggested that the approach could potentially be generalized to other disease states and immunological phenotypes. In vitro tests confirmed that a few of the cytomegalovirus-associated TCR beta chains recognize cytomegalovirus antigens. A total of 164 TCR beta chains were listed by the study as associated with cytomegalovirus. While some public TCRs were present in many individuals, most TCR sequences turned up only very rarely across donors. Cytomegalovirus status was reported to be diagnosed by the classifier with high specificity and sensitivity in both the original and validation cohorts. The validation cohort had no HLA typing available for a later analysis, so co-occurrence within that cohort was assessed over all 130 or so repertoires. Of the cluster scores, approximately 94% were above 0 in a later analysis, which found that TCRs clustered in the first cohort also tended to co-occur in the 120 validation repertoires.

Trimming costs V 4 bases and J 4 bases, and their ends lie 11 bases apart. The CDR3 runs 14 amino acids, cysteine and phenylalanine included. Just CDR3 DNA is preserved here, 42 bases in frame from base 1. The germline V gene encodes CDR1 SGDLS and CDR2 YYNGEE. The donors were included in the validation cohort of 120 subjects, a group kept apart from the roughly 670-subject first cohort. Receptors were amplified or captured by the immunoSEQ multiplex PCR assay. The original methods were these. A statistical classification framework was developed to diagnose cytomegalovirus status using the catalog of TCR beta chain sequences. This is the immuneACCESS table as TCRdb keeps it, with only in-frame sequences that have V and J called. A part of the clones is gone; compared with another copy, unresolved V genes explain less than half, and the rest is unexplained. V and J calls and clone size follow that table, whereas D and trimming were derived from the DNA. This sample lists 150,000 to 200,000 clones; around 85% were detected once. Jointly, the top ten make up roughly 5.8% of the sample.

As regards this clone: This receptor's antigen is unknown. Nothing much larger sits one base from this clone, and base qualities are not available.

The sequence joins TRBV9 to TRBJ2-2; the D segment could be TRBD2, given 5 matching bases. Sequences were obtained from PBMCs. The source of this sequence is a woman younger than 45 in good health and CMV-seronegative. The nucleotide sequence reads TGTGCCAGCAGCTTAAAGGCGGGCACCGGGGAGCTGTTTTTT. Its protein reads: CASSLKAGTGELFF. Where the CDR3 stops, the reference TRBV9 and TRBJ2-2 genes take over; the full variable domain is DSGVTQTPKHLITATGQRVTLRCSPRSGDLSVYWYQQSLDQGLQFLIQYYNGEERAKGNILERFSAQQFPDLHSELNLSSLELGDSALYFCASSLKAGTGELFFGEGSRLTVL.